This TCR beta chain was sequenced for a study of regulatory T cells in long-lasting Graves disease. Findings of the study overall: With a small sample size, accuracy may have been reduced. Peripheral blood alone, not thyroid tissue, underwent study.

CDR3-region Arm-PCR and iRepertoire HTBI primers produced the TCR beta libraries. TCRdb reprocessed the multiplex PCR reads with MiXCR, giving one entry per CDR3 protein. The sample has about half a million distinct CDR3 sequences; about 12% are singletons. Turning to this clonotype: Its antigen is unknown.

The V and J ends lost 3 bases and 0 bases respectively, with 12 bases between them. Germline CDR1 and CDR2: LNHDA and SQIVND (reference sequence). CDR3 length: 15 amino acids. As for time point: newly diagnosed GD, antithyroid drugs for less than 3 months. RNA extracted from PBMCs served as the sequencing template. This sample was shared with a second study, whose subject was T cells in Graves' hyperthyroidism and ophthalmopathy. That source adds: Those patients with uncontrolled infection, other autoimmune disease, pregnancy or lactation were excluded.

The sample in question was peripheral blood mononuclear cells (PBMCs), obtained at new diagnosis, from a patient treated with antithyroid drugs. J is TRBJ2-7 and V is TRBV19; D gene uncertain. This sequence originates from a woman aged 25-40 years with Graves disease. The CDR3, as DNA: TGTGCCAGTAGTATGGTGGCAGGCTACTCCTACGAGCAGTACTTC. Protein sequence: CASSMVAGYSYEQYF. Variable domain in full (rest from reference TRBV19 and TRBJ2-7): DGGITQSPKYLFRKEGQNVTLSCEQNLNHDAMYWYRQDPGQGLRLIYYSQIVNDFQKGDIAEGYSVSREKKESFPLTVTSAQKNPTAFYLCASSMVAGYSYEQYFGPGTRLTVT.